This T cell receptor (beta chain) was obtained from a study of post-analysis software for immune sequencing data (dated by TCRdb to the mid-2010s). For the wider study: The recorded disease courses included relapsing-remitting, secondary progressive and progressive-relapsing multiple sclerosis, and some patients had no subtype annotation. The patient repertoires were set against under 13 previously published healthy control repertoires from donors whose ages ranged from roughly 6 to 27 years. A subset of samples was prepared in parallel using single-end sample barcoding, then pooled and co-amplified after Illumina adapter ligation. Overall study results and their limits: The multiple sclerosis patient group was slightly younger than the control group. Direct clustering with F measure showed strong co-clustering of samples prepared in the same batch, prompting a batch-effect correction. About 5 TRBV segments, including TRBV5-6, TRBV5-1 and TRBV20-1, were significantly more frequent in patients than controls. Multiple sclerosis patients had significantly lower normalized Chao1 diversity than controls, a result that suggests substantial peripheral T-cell clonal expansion.

The germline V and J ends show losses of 1 base and 8 bases respectively, and no gene match explains 6 bases of the junction. Via the germline V gene, CDR1 is SGHRS and CDR2 YFSETQ. The CDR3 numbers 16 residues from cysteine through phenylalanine. CDR3 DNA is the only sequence kept; it has 48 bases, read in frame from the first base. The receptor library was made with PCR. Sequencing instrument: Illumina HiSeq 2500. To reduce PCR and sequencing biases, unique molecular identifiers were incorporated into the TCR beta cDNA libraries. Roughly 500,000 cDNA molecules were obtained for every 1 to 10 million input T cells, so each molecule roughly corresponded to one T cell. Patient libraries were prepared and sequenced with the same protocol used for the earlier healthy control dataset. Samples belonging to the same batch were prepared together, multiplexed and sequenced on a shared HiSeq lane. Concerning the study's data processing: Raw barcoded reads were processed with MIGEC, and single-read molecular identifier groups were discarded before consensus assembly and CDR3 extraction. VDJtools was used for post-analysis of the clonotype tables, and diversity was normalized by down-sampling every dataset to the size of the smallest sample. In repertoire overlap clustering, CDR3 amino acid sequences, but not nucleotide sequences, were matched to correct batch-related cross-sample contamination. TCRdb applied fastp at Q25 and MiXCR to the public reads, then kept only in-frame beta chains. Rows merge per CDR3 protein into single entries with the most common DNA and genes. Here the V and J calls rest on TCRdb's processing, not on the authors' analysis. Recorded for this sample are about 540,000 distinct CDR3 sequences; approximately 34% of them occurred a single time. The top ten clonotypes cover around 5.9% of the sample.

To demonstrate the VDJtools post-analysis software, TCR beta repertoires were profiled from the peripheral blood of more than 10 young patients with multiple sclerosis. The multiple sclerosis patients were children and adolescents between roughly 6 and 15 years of age. A remark on this clonotype: The clone's antigen remains unknown. Per-base qualities were not stored, and no clone one base away is much larger.

The sequenced material came from blood. The receptor's source is a girl younger than 18 with multiple sclerosis. The chain is assembled from TRBV5-1 and TRBJ2-1, and 13 junctional nucleotides match TRBD2. The CDR3 protein: CASSLPTSGGADEQFF. The DNA reads TGCGCCAGCAGCTTGCCCACTAGCGGGGGGGCAGATGAGCAGTTCTTC. The full variable domain, with segments outside the CDR3 supplied by the reference TRBV5-1 and TRBJ2-1 proteins, appears as KAGVTQTPRYLIKTRGQQVTLSCSPISGHRSVSWYQQTPGQGLQFLFEYFSETQRNKGNFPGRFSGRQFSNSRSEMNVSTLELGDSALYLCASSLPTSGGADEQFFGPGTRLTVL.